In its sample, the clone carrying this T cell receptor (beta chain) was seen once. The sample is drawn from a study of blood T cell repertoires in COVID-19. V was pared by 2 bases and J by 3 bases, with 14 bases between. CDR1 is MNHEY, CDR2 SVGAGI, per germline. This CDR3 spans 15 amino acids. Data came from immunoSEQ multiplex PCR; TCRdb stores just in-frame clones and leaves some out. The table records 200,000 to 300,000 clones, around 84% of them present only once. The chain couples TRBV6-5 to TRBJ2-7; a weak D match, TRBD1 (7 bases). The TCR sequence derives from a man in his forties or fifties who had recovered from COVID-19. Material: peripheral blood. The CDR3 bases are TGTGCCAGCAGTTACCGGCGGGACAGACGCTACGAGCAGTACTTC. Its translation: CASSYRRDRRYEQYF.